Listed below are T cell receptor beta chains from one sample, sequenced in a study of T cells in Graves' hyperthyroidism and ophthalmopathy. TCRdb re-called the multiplex PCR reads through MiXCR, storing one row per CDR3 protein. The sample holds roughly 500,000 distinct CDR3 sequences, over 35% seen once. Input material: peripheral blood or thyroid tissue (not recorded which). These receptors all stem from an adult woman with Graves' disease, either hyperthyroidism or ophthalmopathy (not recorded which). Each CDR3 is given with its conserved first and last residue. The D gene is left open where the match is weak. The size entry is marked missing in some rows and otherwise reads once, few, many or a size class.

j_call clone_size v_call d_call cdr3_nt cdr3_aa
TRBJ1-2 - TRBV3-1 - TGTGCCAGCAGCCAAGGGGTGGCCGGCTACACCTTC CASSQGVAGYTF
TRBJ2-7 - TRBV28 - TGTGCCAGCAGTTACCCTATCGGCGAGCAGTACTTC CASSYPIGEQYF
TRBJ1-3 many TRBV29-1 - TGCAGCGTTGAACGTGGAAACACCATATATTTT CSVERGNTIYF
TRBJ2-7 - TRBV7-9 - TGTGCCAGCAGCCAGTACGGGGGCGAGCAGTACTTC CASSQYGGEQYF
TRBJ2-5 few TRBV20-1 TRBD2 TGCAGTGCTAGTCAGGCGGGAGAACCGAAGACCCAGTACTTC CSASQAGEPKTQYF
TRBJ2-7 many TRBV5-1 TRBD1 TGCGCCAGCAGCTTGGGGGACAGGTTCTACGAGCAGTACTTC CASSLGDRFYEQYF
TRBJ2-5 many TRBV7-2 - TGTGCCAGCAGCTCAGGGGGACTACCACAAGAGACCCAGTACTTC CASSSGGLPQETQYF
TRBJ1-3 - TRBV4-1 - TGCGCCAGCAGCGAACGACAGATCTCTGGAAACACCATATATTTT CASSERQISGNTIYF
TRBJ1-1 - TRBV19 - TGTGCCAGTAGTCCCCCGACAGGGAACACTGAAGCTTTCTTT CASSPPTGNTEAFF
TRBJ1-2 - TRBV29-1 - TGCAGCGTTGAGGATGGGCAGGCTAACTATGGCTACACCTTC CSVEDGQANYGYTF
TRBJ1-6 once TRBV7-2 TRBD1 TGTGCCAGCAGCTTAGGTCCAGGGACAGTCGGTAATTCACCCCTCCACTTT CASSLGPGTVGNSPLHF
TRBJ2-7 - TRBV6-5 TRBD2 TGTGCCAGCAGGGTAGCGGGAGGGCCTTACGAGCAGTACTTC CASRVAGGPYEQYF
TRBJ2-1 many TRBV10-2 - TGCGCCAGCAGTGAGTCGCGGGCCTCCGGCAATGAGCAGTTCTTC CASSESRASGNEQFF
TRBJ1-2 - TRBV19 - TGTGCCAGCCAAGATCGACGGGGTGGCTACACCTTC CASQDRRGGYTF
TRBJ2-7 - TRBV6-1 TRBD2 TGTGCCAGCAGCCTCAGAGGAGCGGGGGTATACGAGCAGTACTTC CASSLRGAGVYEQYF
TRBJ2-7 - TRBV7-9 - TGTGCCAGCAGCCCTAGCCGTGGCGAGCAGTACTTC CASSPSRGEQYF
TRBJ1-5 many TRBV15 - TGTGCCACCAGCAGACCGTTTGATGGGGCCAATCAGCCCCAGCATTTT CATSRPFDGANQPQHF
TRBJ1-3 - TRBV7-2 - TGTGCCAGCAGCTCGCTACAGGGACCGGGAAACACCATATATTTT CASSSLQGPGNTIYF
TRBJ2-7 - TRBV7-2 - TGTGCCAGCAGCCTCCAAGTAAGGACAAGCTCCTACGAGCAGTACTTC CASSLQVRTSSYEQYF
TRBJ1-2 - TRBV29-1 TRBD1 TGCAGCGTTGGTGGGGGACAGGGGTTGATCTATGGCTACACCTTC CSVGGGQGLIYGYTF
TRBJ2-7 many TRBV12-3/TRBV12-4 TRBD2 TGTGCCAGCAGTTCGGCTAGCGGGAGCTACGAGCAGTACTTC CASSSASGSYEQYF
TRBJ2-7 - TRBV15 - TGTGCCACCAGCAGTAGGTCGGCGCGCGAGCAGTACTTC CATSSRSAREQYF
TRBJ2-5 many TRBV7-9 - TGTGCCAGCAGCTTAGATCTGGGGGGCCAAGAGACCCAGTACTTC CASSLDLGGQETQYF
TRBJ2-2 few TRBV5-8 TRBD2 TGTGCCAGCAGCTCCGGGACTATGAACACCGGGGAGCTGTTTTTT CASSSGTMNTGELFF
TRBJ1-4 - TRBV7-2 - TGTGCCAGCAGTCGAGCGGGGGGGAATGAAAAACTGTTTTTT CASSRAGGNEKLFF
TRBJ1-2 - TRBV9 - TGTGCCAGCAGCGTCATAGAGAATGGCTACACCTTC CASSVIENGYTF
TRBJ2-3 - TRBV7-2 - TGTGCCAGCAGCCTGGACCCTAGCACAGATACGCAGTATTTT CASSLDPSTDTQYF
TRBJ2-5 - TRBV6-2/TRBV6-3 - TGTGCCACGGGTAGCAGGTTACAAGAGACCCAGTACTTC CATGSRLQETQYF
TRBJ1-3 many TRBV2 - TGTGCCAGCAGTGAATGGCCAGGGTCCTACTCTGGAAACACCATATATTTT CASSEWPGSYSGNTIYF
TRBJ1-5 - TRBV15 - TGTGCCACCACCCCGGACAGTTACAATCAGCCCCAGCATTTT CATTPDSYNQPQHF
TRBJ1-1 - TRBV28 TRBD1 TGTGCCAGCAGTTTACGGACAGGGACTGAAGCTTTCTTT CASSLRTGTEAFF